The clone carrying this T cell receptor (beta chain) was picked up many times. As yet, its antigen is unknown. This sample is drawn from a study of T cells after yellow fever vaccination. This CDR3 spans 14 amino acids. Unmatched junction bases numbered 6, after V lost 4 bases and J lost 5 bases. From germline, CDR1 is ENHRY and CDR2 SYGVKD. One entry per CDR3 protein, called by TCRdb with MiXCR from the 5' RACE reads. The sample comprises some 340,000 distinct CDR3 sequences, over 3.5% of which are singletons, and 20% to 25% rests with the top ten. General study points: High-abundance clonotypes from the bulk population could contaminate FACS-sorted repertoires. On re-exposure, the response was weaker but peaked faster, at day 5 versus 15.

The chain recombines TRBV10-3 with TRBJ2-3; 7 bases align to TRBD2. The specimen was PBMCs, collected 5 days after the yellow fever booster vaccination. This TCR came from a man between 18 and 29 years old who received the YFV17D yellow fever vaccine. The CDR3 loop is CAISVDGGGDTQYF. The CDR3 nucleotides read TGTGCCATCAGTGTTGATGGGGGGGGAGATACGCAGTATTTT.